The present entry profiles one T cell receptor beta chain with its context. The CDR3 totals 15 residues. V was clipped by 2 bases and J by 3 bases; unmatched bases: 5. From germline, CDR1 is SEHNR and CDR2 FQNEAQ (reference sequence). This entry comes from a study of cytomegalovirus exposure and HLA in healthy donors. Amplification used 60 Vbeta primers and 13 Jbeta primers. Profiled with immunoSEQ multiplex PCR; TCRdb holds only in-frame clones, not every one. The sample yields over 85,000 clones, 73% seen once. Specimen: PBMCs. The chain uses TRBV7-9 and TRBJ2-3; 7 positions match TRBD2. This receptor was taken from a man aged 35 to 55 in good health and CMV-seronegative. The CDR3 DNA is TGTGCCAGCAGCTTATCGTCGGGGGGTACAGATACGCAGTATTTT. This codes for CASSLSSGGTDTQYF.